This T cell receptor beta chain was identified in a study of response to subunit inactivated influenza vaccine. TCRdb analysed the RT-PCR reads with MiXCR anew, one entry per CDR3 protein. The sample includes roughly 550,000 distinct CDR3 sequences, 20% to 25% of them seen just once. The CDR3 has 13 amino acids. Germline CDR1 reads SGHDT; CDR2 reads YYEEEE. The V gene end was trimmed by 4 bases and the J gene end by 4 bases; junction bases not matched to a gene: 5. These data are also associated with another study on T cells expressing NK-cell markers. That work adds: 5'RACE template switching with UMIs generated TCR beta cDNA. Obtained from sorted CD3+CD56+NKG2C+, CD3+CD56+NKG2C- and CD3+CD56-NKG2C+ T cells were the TCR beta repertoires. Most of the eight sequenced donors were classified as HCMV-seropositive, and one was classified as seronegative. Four of the donors also had these clonotypes leading their CD3+CD56-NKG2C+ fraction. The HCMV specificity of the expanded NKG2C+ T cell clones stayed unresolved.

The chain carries TRBV5-6 and TRBJ2-7, with 7 bases aligning to TRBD1. This clonotype originated in a man aged 50-59 years who received an inactivated influenza vaccine. The specimen was CD4+ T cells sorted from PBMCs, collected less than 13 days after vaccination. The CDR3 bases are TGTGCCAGCAGCAAGGACAGGATATACGAGCAGTACTTC. Translating it yields CASSKDRIYEQYF.